This T cell receptor beta chain was identified in a study of blood T cell repertoires in COVID-19. Study-wide context: Samples taken during acute and convalescent COVID-19 were collected in the United States, Italy and Spain. T cells, B-cell-depleted T cells, or PBMCs supplied cDNA or gDNA.

Per the original data handling: Reference gene primer amplification gave nucleated cell count estimates. The repertoire was sequenced with immunoSEQ multiplex PCR; TCRdb's copy has only in-frame clones and lacks some. That table furnishes V, J and clone size, whereas the DNA furnished D and trimming. The table has about 120,000 clones, about four fifths seen once. Trimming cost V 0 bases and J 4 bases, with 9 bases left between them. Germline V gives CDR1 WSHSY, CDR2 SAAADI. The CDR3 extends over 14 amino acids. The TCR originated in a human donor in a cohort sampled during active COVID-19. The specimen sequenced was peripheral blood. The rearrangement joins TRBV10-2 to TRBJ1-2, with a weak D call TRBD1 (6 bases). The CDR3 sequence: CASSESGQSYGYTF. The CDR3 nucleotides are TGCGCCAGCAGTGAGTCAGGACAGTCCTATGGCTACACCTTC.